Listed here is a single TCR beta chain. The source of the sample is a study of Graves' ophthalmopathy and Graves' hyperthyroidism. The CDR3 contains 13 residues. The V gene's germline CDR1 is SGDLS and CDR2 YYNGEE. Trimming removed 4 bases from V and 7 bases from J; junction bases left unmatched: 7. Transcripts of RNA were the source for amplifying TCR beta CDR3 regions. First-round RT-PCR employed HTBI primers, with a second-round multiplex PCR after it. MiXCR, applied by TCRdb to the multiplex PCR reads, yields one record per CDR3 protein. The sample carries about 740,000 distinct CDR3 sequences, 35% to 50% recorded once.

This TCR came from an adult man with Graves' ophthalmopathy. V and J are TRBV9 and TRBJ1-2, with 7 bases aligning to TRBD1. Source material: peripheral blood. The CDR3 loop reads CASSLTGPGGYTF. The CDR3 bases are TGTGCCAGCAGCTTGACAGGGCCCGGTGGCTACACCTTC.